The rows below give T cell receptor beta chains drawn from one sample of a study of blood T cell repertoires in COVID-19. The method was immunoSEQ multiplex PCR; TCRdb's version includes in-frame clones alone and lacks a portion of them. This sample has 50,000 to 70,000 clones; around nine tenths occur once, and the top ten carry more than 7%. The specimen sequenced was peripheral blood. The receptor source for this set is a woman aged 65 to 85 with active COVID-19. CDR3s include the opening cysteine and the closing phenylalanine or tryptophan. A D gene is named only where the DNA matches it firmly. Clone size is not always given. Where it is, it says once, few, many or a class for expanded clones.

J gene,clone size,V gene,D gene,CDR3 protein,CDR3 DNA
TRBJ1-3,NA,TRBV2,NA,CASRAGGGNTIYF,TGTGCCAGCAGGGCGGGGGGAGGAAACACCATATATTTT
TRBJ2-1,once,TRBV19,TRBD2,CAAGQASGRVSYNEQFF,TGTGCCGCCGGTCAGGCTAGCGGGAGGGTTTCCTACAATGAGCAGTTCTTC
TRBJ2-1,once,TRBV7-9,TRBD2,CASSGGLGLVDEQFF,TGTGCCAGCAGCGGTGGACTAGGTTTGGTGGATGAGCAGTTCTTC
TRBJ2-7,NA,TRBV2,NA,CASLHGGSSYEQYF,TGTGCCAGCCTGCACGGGGGTAGCTCCTACGAGCAGTACTTC
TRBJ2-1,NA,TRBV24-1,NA,CATSDLTSSYNEQFF,TGTGCCACCAGTGATCTCACAAGCTCCTACAATGAGCAGTTCTTC
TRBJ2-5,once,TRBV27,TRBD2,CASSLRGGRAFWETQYF,TGTGCCAGCAGTCTCAGAGGAGGGAGGGCCTTTTGGGAGACCCAGTACTTC
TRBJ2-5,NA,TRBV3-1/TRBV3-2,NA,CASSQITSFQETQYF,TGTGCCAGCAGCCAAATAACTAGCTTTCAAGAGACCCAGTACTTC
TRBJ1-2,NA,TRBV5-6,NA,CASSFRDFPSYGYTF,TGTGCCAGCAGCTTTCGGGACTTCCCATCCTATGGCTACACCTTC
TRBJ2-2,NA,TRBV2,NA,CASRKTLTAGELFF,TGTGCCAGCAGAAAGACTCTGACAGCCGGGGAGCTGTTTTTT
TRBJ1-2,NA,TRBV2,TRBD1,CASVAGQGAIGYGYTF,TGTGCCAGCGTGGCGGGACAGGGGGCAATCGGCTATGGCTACACCTTC
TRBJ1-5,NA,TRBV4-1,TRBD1,CASSQVGTGVGDGNQPQHF,TGCGCCAGCAGCCAAGTGGGGACAGGGGTAGGGGATGGCAATCAGCCCCAGCATTTT
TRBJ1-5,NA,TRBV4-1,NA,CASSQGWSSYRDRNQPQHF,TGCGCCAGCAGCCAAGGTTGGTCCTCATACAGGGATCGCAATCAGCCCCAGCATTTT
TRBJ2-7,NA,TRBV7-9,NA,CASSGRHMTYEQYF,TGTGCCAGCAGCGGGAGGCATATGACCTACGAGCAGTACTTC
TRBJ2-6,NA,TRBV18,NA,CASSSSGANVLTF,TGTGCCAGCTCGAGCTCTGGGGCCAACGTCCTGACTTTC
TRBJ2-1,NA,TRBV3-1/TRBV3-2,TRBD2,CASTRQDGLAAYNEQFF,TGTGCCAGCACTCGACAGGACGGACTAGCGGCCTACAATGAGCAGTTCTTC
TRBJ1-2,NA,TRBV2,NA,CASRASGLKGYTF,TGTGCCAGCAGGGCTTCAGGACTAAAGGGCTACACCTTC
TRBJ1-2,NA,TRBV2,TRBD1,CASSNKGTAYGYTF,TGTGCCAGCAGCAATAAGGGGACAGCCTATGGCTACACCTTC
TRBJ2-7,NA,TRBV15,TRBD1,CATSRGSGQGYEQYF,TGTGCCACCAGCAGAGGTTCGGGACAGGGCTACGAGCAGTACTTC
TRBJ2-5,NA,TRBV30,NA,CAWSPAGDGETQYF,TGTGCCTGGAGTCCTGCGGGTGATGGGGAGACCCAGTACTTC
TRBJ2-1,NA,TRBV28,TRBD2,CASREASGDLHREQFF,TGTGCCAGCAGGGAAGCTAGCGGGGACCTGCATCGTGAGCAGTTCTTC
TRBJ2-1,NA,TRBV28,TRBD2,CASILAGGPDEQFF,TGTGCCAGCATCCTAGCGGGAGGGCCTGATGAGCAGTTCTTC
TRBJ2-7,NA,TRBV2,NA,CASSVRQTTYEQYF,TGTGCCAGCAGTGTCAGGCAGACCACCTACGAGCAGTACTTC
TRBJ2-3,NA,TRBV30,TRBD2,CAWSGAGGTDTQYF,TGTGCCTGGAGTGGAGCGGGAGGCACAGATACGCAGTATTTT
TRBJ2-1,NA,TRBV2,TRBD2,CASRALAGGSVEQFF,TGTGCCAGCAGAGCACTAGCGGGAGGGTCGGTTGAGCAGTTCTTC
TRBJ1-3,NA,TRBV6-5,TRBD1,CASSYSGQGGNTIYF,TGTGCCAGCAGTTACTCGGGACAGGGTGGAAACACCATATATTTT
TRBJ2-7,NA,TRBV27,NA,CASSLTQVPYEQYF,TGTGCCAGCAGTTTAACACAGGTCCCCTACGAGCAGTACTTC
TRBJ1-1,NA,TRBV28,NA,CASSLSYRYVRSVDTEAFF,TGTGCCAGCAGTTTGTCATACAGGTACGTGAGGTCTGTGGACACTGAAGCTTTCTTT
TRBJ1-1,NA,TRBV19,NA,CASSKGYTEAFF,TGTGCCAGTAGTAAGGGGTACACTGAAGCTTTCTTT
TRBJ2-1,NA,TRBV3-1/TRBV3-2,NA,CASSQGLVADEQFF,TGTGCCAGCAGCCAAGGACTAGTAGCCGATGAGCAGTTCTTC
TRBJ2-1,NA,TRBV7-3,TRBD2,CASSPLAGVFNEQFF,TGTGCCAGCAGCCCGTTAGCGGGAGTATTTAATGAGCAGTTCTTC
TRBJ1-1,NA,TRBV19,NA,CASIRGARGNTEAFF,TGTGCCAGTATTCGGGGGGCAAGAGGGAACACTGAAGCTTTCTTT
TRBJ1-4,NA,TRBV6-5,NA,CASKMRSATNEKLFF,TGTGCCAGCAAGATGAGGAGCGCAACTAATGAAAAACTGTTTTTT
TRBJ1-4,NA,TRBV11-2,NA,CASSLEGRRDNEKLFF,TGTGCCAGCAGCTTAGAGGGGAGGAGAGATAATGAAAAACTGTTTTTT
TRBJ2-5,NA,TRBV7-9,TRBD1,CASSFEGTGQETQYF,TGTGCCAGCAGCTTCGAAGGGACAGGTCAAGAGACCCAGTACTTC
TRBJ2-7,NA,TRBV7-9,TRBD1,CASSFGTGSDEQYF,TGTGCCAGCAGCTTCGGGACAGGGTCCGACGAGCAGTACTTC
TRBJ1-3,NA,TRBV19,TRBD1,CASNLDRDSGNTIYF,TGTGCCAGTAACCTCGACAGGGACTCTGGAAACACCATATATTTT
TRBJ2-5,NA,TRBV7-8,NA,CASSLARVAEETQYF,TGTGCCAGCAGCTTAGCCCGGGTAGCGGAAGAGACCCAGTACTTC
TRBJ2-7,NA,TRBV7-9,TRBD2,CASSLVAGLAVRSYEQYF,TGTGCCAGCAGCTTAGTCGCGGGACTAGCGGTTCGCTCCTACGAGCAGTACTTC
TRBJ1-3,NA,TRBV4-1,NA,CASSQGQKNGNTIYF,TGCGCCAGCAGCCAAGGTCAGAAAAATGGAAACACCATATATTTT
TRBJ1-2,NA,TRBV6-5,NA,CASSYDSGFGYGYTF,TGTGCCAGCAGTTACGATTCAGGCTTTGGCTATGGCTACACCTTC
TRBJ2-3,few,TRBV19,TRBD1,CASSNGPGGDTQYF,TGTGCCAGTAGTAACGGGCCAGGGGGCGATACGCAGTATTTT
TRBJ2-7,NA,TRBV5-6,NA,CASSLPTGFEQYF,TGTGCCAGCAGCTTACCGACAGGATTCGAGCAGTACTTC
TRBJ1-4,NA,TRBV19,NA,CASTSPETSNEKLFF,TGTGCCAGTACCTCCCCAGAAACCTCTAATGAAAAACTGTTTTTT
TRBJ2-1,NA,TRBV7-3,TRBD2,CASSVTSGGEQFF,TGTGCCAGCAGCGTAACTAGCGGAGGTGAGCAGTTCTTC
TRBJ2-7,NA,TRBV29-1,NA,CSVDGRGNEQYF,TGCAGCGTTGATGGGAGAGGAAACGAGCAGTACTTC
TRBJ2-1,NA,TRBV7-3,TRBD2,CASSSGTSGTSRYEQFF,TGTGCCAGCAGCTCCGGGACTAGCGGGACCTCTAGGTATGAGCAGTTCTTC
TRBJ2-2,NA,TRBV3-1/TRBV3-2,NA,CASLRDTGELFF,TGTGCCAGCCTCAGGGACACCGGGGAGCTGTTTTTT
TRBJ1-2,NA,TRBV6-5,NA,CASGNQGNYGYTF,TGTGCCAGCGGTAACCAGGGGAACTATGGCTACACCTTC
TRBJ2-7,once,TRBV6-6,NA,CASSNYEQYF,TGTGCCAGCAGCAACTACGAGCAGTACTTC
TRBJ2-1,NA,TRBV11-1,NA,CASSPREAGTYNEQFF,TGTGCCAGCAGCCCGCGGGAAGCGGGTACTTACAATGAGCAGTTCTTC
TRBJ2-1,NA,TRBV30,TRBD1,CAWSGDRGAGYNEQFF,TGTGCCTGGAGTGGGGACAGGGGGGCCGGTTACAATGAGCAGTTCTTC
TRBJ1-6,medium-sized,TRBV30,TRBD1,CAWSTGQDNSPLHF,TGTGCCTGGAGCACGGGACAGGATAATTCACCCCTCCACTTT
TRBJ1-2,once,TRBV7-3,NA,CASSLTGQGEGYTF,TGTGCCAGCAGCTTAACGGGTCAGGGTGAGGGCTACACCTTC
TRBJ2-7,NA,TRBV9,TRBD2,CASSAGTTEQYEQYF,TGTGCCAGCAGCGCCGGGACTACGGAGCAGTACGAGCAGTACTTC
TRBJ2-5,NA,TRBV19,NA,CASSMIGEETQYF,TGTGCCAGTAGTATGATAGGGGAAGAGACCCAGTACTTC
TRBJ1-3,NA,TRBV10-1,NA,CASSDDTGKRTIYF,TGCGCCAGCAGTGACGATACGGGGAAAAGGACCATATATTTT
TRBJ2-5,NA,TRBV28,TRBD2,CASSLGGSQETQYF,TGTGCCAGCAGTTTGGGCGGGAGTCAAGAGACCCAGTACTTC